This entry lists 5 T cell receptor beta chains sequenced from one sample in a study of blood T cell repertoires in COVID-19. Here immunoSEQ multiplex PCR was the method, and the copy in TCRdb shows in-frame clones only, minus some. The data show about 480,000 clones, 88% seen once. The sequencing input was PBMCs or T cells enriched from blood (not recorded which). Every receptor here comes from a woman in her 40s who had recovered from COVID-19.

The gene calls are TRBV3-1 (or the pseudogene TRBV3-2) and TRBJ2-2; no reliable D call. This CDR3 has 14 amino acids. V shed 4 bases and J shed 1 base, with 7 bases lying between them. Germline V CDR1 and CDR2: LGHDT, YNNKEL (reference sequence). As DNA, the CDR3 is TGTGCCAGCAGCCTTGTCGGGAACACCGGGGAGCTGTTTTTT. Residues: CASSLVGNTGELFF.

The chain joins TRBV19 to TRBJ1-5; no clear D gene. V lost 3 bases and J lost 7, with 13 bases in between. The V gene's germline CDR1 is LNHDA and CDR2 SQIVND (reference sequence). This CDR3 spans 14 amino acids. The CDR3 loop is CASSMGGRGQPQHF. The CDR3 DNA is TGTGCCAGTAGTATGGGAGGCCGGGGACAGCCCCAGCATTTT.

Here the CDR3 reads CASSLTSGAGNNEQFF. The CDR3 coding sequence is TGTGCCAGCAGCTTGACAAGTGGGGCGGGAAACAATGAGCAGTTCTTC. This chain joins TRBV5-4 and TRBJ2-1, with D possibly TRBD2 on 6 matching bases. Trimming removed 1 base from V and 5 bases from J, with 16 bases in between. The germline V gene encodes CDR1 SGHNT and CDR2 YYREEE (reference sequence). This CDR3 region has 16 residues.

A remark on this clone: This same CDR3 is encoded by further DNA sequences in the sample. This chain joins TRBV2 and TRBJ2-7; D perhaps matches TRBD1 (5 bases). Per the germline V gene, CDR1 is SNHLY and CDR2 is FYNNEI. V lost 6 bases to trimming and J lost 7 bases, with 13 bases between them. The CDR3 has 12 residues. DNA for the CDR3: TGTGCCAGCAGCGAAAGGGGATATGAGCAGTACTTC. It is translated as CASSERGYEQYF.

This chain's CDR3 is CASRESSGANVLTF. The DNA for the CDR3 is TGTGCCAGTAGGGAGAGCTCTGGGGCCAACGTCCTGACTTTC. The chain couples TRBV7-2 to TRBJ2-6, with D possibly TRBD2 on 5 matching bases. This CDR3 is 14 amino acids long. Trimming left V 9 bases short and J 0 bases short, with 9 bases between. Germline assignment: CDR1 SGHTA and CDR2 FQGNSA.